A single sample gave rise to the 9 T cell receptor beta chains below, sequenced in a study of long-term antiretroviral therapy in people with HIV. An immunoSEQ assay, version v3.0, was performed at survey level. TCRdb's copy holds only in-frame clones and misses some; the assay was immunoSEQ multiplex PCR. The sample has 30,000 to 40,000 clones; over 60% are singletons. This specimen was unsorted PBMCs, taken 2 years after starting antiretroviral therapy. The receptors stem from a woman aged 45 to 65 with HIV.

V usage is TRBV7-8 and J usage is TRBJ2-6; D ambiguous. This CDR3 is 14 amino acids long. Germline CDR1 SGHVS, CDR2 FQNEAQ. The V end was cut by 5 bases, the J end by 1 base, with 6 bases between. The DNA for the CDR3 is TGTGCCAGCAGCGCGATTTCTGGGGCCAACGTCCTGACTTTC. Amino acids: CASSAISGANVLTF.

The rearrangement links TRBV27 to TRBJ2-5, with TRBD1 identical over 9 bases. Looked up from germline, CDR1 is MNHEY and CDR2 is SMNVEV (reference sequence). CDR3 size: 16 residues. The trim removed 5 bases at V and 1 base at J, leaving 8 bases unmatched. The CDR3 DNA is TGTGCCAGCAGTGTCGCGAGGACAGGGGTCCAAGAGACCCAGTACTTC. Translation: CASSVARTGVQETQYF.

This clone was found once. The chain combines TRBV6-5 with TRBJ1-1, with D possibly TRBD1 on 6 matching bases. The germline V and J ends were trimmed by 6 bases and 0 bases, with 11 bases remaining between them. This CDR3 region has 14 residues. Germline V lookup: CDR1 MNHEY, CDR2 SVGAGI. CDR3 residues: CASSIDRLNTEAFF. The CDR3, as DNA: TGTGCCAGCAGCATCGACAGGTTGAACACTGAAGCTTTCTTT.

Comments on this clone: Other nucleotide sequences from this sample produce the same CDR3. The V and J genes are TRBV5-1 and TRBJ2-3; 7 positions match TRBD1. V lost 0 bases, J lost 3 bases, and 1 base stayed unmatched. The germline gives CDR1 SGHRS, CDR2 YFSETQ. This CDR3 comprises 14 residues. CDR3 in DNA: TGCGCCAGCAGCTTGGGGGACAGTACAGATACGCAGTATTTT. Protein product: CASSLGDSTDTQYF.

The V and J genes are TRBV6-4 and TRBJ2-1, with a possible D match to TRBD1 (6 bases). Germline CDR1 MRHNA, CDR2 SNTAGT. V lost 6 bases, J lost 5 bases, and 11 bases lay in between. The CDR3 consists of 13 residues. CDR3 in amino acids: CASRTDSDNEQFF. The DNA of the CDR3 is TGTGCCAGCAGAACGGACAGCGACAATGAGCAGTTCTTC.

The rearrangement uses TRBV2 and TRBJ2-2; D may be TRBD2 (7 bases). The ends were cut back, 7 bases at V and 5 bases at J, with 17 bases in the middle. Looked up from germline, CDR1 is SNHLY and CDR2 is FYNNEI. The CDR3 contains 15 residues. CDR3: CASMEGGVRTGELFF. CDR3 nucleotides: TGTGCCAGCATGGAGGGGGGGGTCCGGACCGGGGAGCTGTTTTTT. The whole variable domain, remainder taken from reference TRBV2 and TRBJ2-2, is EPEVTQTPSHQVTQMGQEVILRCVPISNHLYFYWYRQILGQKVEFLVSFYNNEISEKSEIFDDQFSVERPDGSNFTLKIRSTKLEDSAMYFCASMEGGVRTGELFFGEGSRLTVL.

This rearrangement joins TRBV19 to TRBJ1-4; a possible D gene is TRBD1 (5 bases). Germline V gene data show CDR1 as LNHDA and CDR2 as SQIVND (reference sequence). Trimming cost V 3 bases and J 5 bases, with 13 bases left between them. This CDR3 is built from 15 residues. The CDR3 here is CASSMTGRPNEKLFF. Written as DNA, the CDR3 is TGTGCCAGTAGTATGACGGGACGGCCGAATGAAAAACTGTTTTTT.

This chain uses TRBV9 with TRBJ2-3; 7 bases align to TRBD2. V trimming: 0 bases; J trimming: 2 bases; junction bases outside the gene matches: 6. Germline assignment: CDR1 SGDLS and CDR2 YYNGEE. The CDR3 length is 16 residues. In nucleotides, the CDR3 is TGTGCCAGCAGCGTAGGAGCGGGGCCACCCACAGATACGCAGTATTTT. Residues: CASSVGAGPPTDTQYF.

The rearrangement joins TRBV23-1 to TRBJ2-4, with D possibly matching TRBD1 (5 bases). TRBV23-1 is given ORF status, its function remaining uncertain. The CDR3 is 17 amino acids. Trimming took off 3 bases at V and 7 bases at J, with 22 bases between the two ends. CDR3 coding DNA: TGCGCCAGCAGTCACCTCTGCCCACCCCGACAGTGGAACATTCAGTACTTC. Translating it yields CASSHLCPPRQWNIQYF.